This T cell receptor beta chain was captured by sequencing in a study of blood T cell repertoires in COVID-19. Looking at the study overall: From the United States, Italy and Spain came samples of acute and convalescent COVID-19. Sources were T cells, B-cell-depleted T cells, or PBMCs; the material itself was cDNA or gDNA.

Authors' processing steps: Researchers report that nucleated cell counts were estimated from reference gene primer amplification. Using immunoSEQ multiplex PCR, the repertoire was profiled, and TCRdb retains in-frame clones only, with some absent. V, J and clone size are those of that table, while D and trimming were read from the DNA. In the table there are some 69,000 clones, nearly 85% of which are singletons. Trimming took 0 bases from V and 0 from J, leaving 9 bases between them. This CDR3 contains 16 residues. From germline, CDR1 is LGHDT and CDR2 YNNKEL (reference sequence). The sequence derives from a woman aged 60-75 years with acute or convalescent COVID-19. Sequences were obtained from peripheral blood. The chain combines TRBV3-1 (or the pseudogene TRBV3-2) with TRBJ1-5; no clear D gene. CDR3 in DNA: TGTGCCAGCAGCCAAGATCGGTCAGGTAGCAATCAGCCCCAGCATTTT. Translating it yields CASSQDRSGSNQPQHF.